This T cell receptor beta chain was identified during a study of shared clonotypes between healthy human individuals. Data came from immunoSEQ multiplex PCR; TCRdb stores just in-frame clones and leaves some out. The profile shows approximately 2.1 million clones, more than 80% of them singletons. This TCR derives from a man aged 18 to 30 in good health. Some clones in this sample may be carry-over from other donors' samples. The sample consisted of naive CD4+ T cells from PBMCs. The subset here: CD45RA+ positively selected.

The DNA of the CDR3 is TGTGCCAGCAGCCGAAGCGGGAGGTCCTACGAGCAGTACTTC. This encodes CASSRSGRSYEQYF. This chain connects TRBV7-9 to TRBJ2-7; 9 bases agree with TRBD2. Trimming removed 5 bases from V and 1 base from J; junction bases left unmatched: 3. This CDR3 spans 14 amino acids. Germline V gene sequence: CDR1 SEHNR, CDR2 FQNEAQ (reference sequence).